Reported below is one T cell receptor beta chain. The sample is drawn from a study of blood T cell repertoires in COVID-19. Looking at the study overall: Spain, Italy and the United States supplied samples that represented acute and convalescent COVID-19. Nucleic acid was either cDNA or gDNA, and it came from T cells, B-cell-depleted T cells, or PBMCs.

The V and J ends lost 2 bases and 4 bases respectively, with 11 bases between them. Germline V gene lookup returns CDR1 MDHEN and CDR2 SYDVKM. This CDR3 has 14 amino acids. Original data processing: Scientists estimated how many nucleated cells there were by amplifying reference gene primers. Measured with immunoSEQ multiplex PCR; TCRdb has only the in-frame clones, and not every one. Clone size and the V and J calls come from that table; the DNA yielded D and trimming. The data contain 150,000 to 200,000 clones, around 85% of them singletons. This sequence joins TRBV28 and TRBJ1-2; no definite D call. This TCR was sampled from a man aged 65 to 85 with active or convalescent COVID-19. The sequenced sample consisted of peripheral blood. In DNA form, the CDR3 reads TGTGCCAGCAGTTTAGTGGGTAGCCGCTATGGCTACACCTTC. It is translated as CASSLVGSRYGYTF.